This T cell receptor (beta chain) was recovered during a study of metastatic and nonmetastatic thyroid tumors. Each patient went into thyroid surgery without having received any treatment. The sample holds a few counts of this clone. One end of the junction fails to match germline, which may point to a read error. This CDR3 contains 16 residues. Germline lookup yields CDR1 MDHEN and CDR2 SYDVKM. Via MiXCR, TCRdb re-called the PCR reads. The sample lists 15,000 to 20,000 clones, roughly 23% occurring once. This TCR came from a female donor with papillary thyroid cancer or a benign thyroid nodule (not recorded which). Some clones in this sample may be carry-over from other donors' samples. The chain joins TRBV28 to TRBJ2-7; possibly TRBD2 for D (7 bases). Sequenced input: tumor tissue. The CDR3 DNA sequence: TGTACCAGTCAGGTTGGGGGCCGGGGGGTCTCTTACGAGCAGTACTTC. Translating gives CTSQVGGRGVSYEQYF.